These 22 T cell receptor beta chains came from one sample sequenced in a study of T cell responses to AZD1222 COVID-19 vaccine. TCRdb's table, derived via immunoSEQ multiplex PCR, lists solely in-frame clones and lacks some. The data contain 97,000 or so clones, more than 70% of them singletons. The sample here was peripheral blood, taken on day 0 of AZD1222 vaccination. The receptors stem from an adult in good health.

Worth noting for this clone: Other nucleotide sequences from this sample produce the same CDR3. The chain joins TRBV7-8 to TRBJ2-5, with D possibly TRBD1 on 6 matching bases. Germline assignment: CDR1 SGHVS and CDR2 FQNEAQ. This CDR3 is built from 13 residues. The germline V and J ends were trimmed by 3 bases and 5 bases, with 10 bases remaining between them. The chain's CDR3 is CASSLGQWETQYF. Written as DNA, the CDR3 is TGTGCCAGCAGCTTGGGACAATGGGAGACCCAGTACTTC.

The chain is built from TRBV2 and TRBJ1-5, with D hard to call. Germline CDR1 SNHLY, CDR2 FYNNEI. With 8 bases removed from V and 0 bases from J, the gap between germline ends came to 8 bases. The CDR3 sequence is 13 residues long. The CDR3 nucleotides are TGTGCCAGCGTGGTGAATAGCAATCAGCCCCAGCATTTT. Encoded protein: CASVVNSNQPQHF. Drawing the rest from reference TRBV2 and TRBJ1-5, the complete variable domain is EPEVTQTPSHQVTQMGQEVILRCVPISNHLYFYWYRQILGQKVEFLVSFYNNEISEKSEIFDDQFSVERPDGSNFTLKIRSTKLEDSAMYFCASVVNSNQPQHFGDGTRLSIL.

The genes are TRBV11-3 and TRBJ2-1; D is ambiguous. This CDR3 is built from 13 residues. Deletions cut 1 base from V and 3 bases from J, with 4 bases between. Germline V gene sequence: CDR1 SGHNT, CDR2 YENEEA. CDR3: CASSLVGYNEQFF. Written as DNA, the CDR3 is TGTGCCAGCAGCTTAGTAGGCTACAATGAGCAGTTCTTC. Using reference TRBV11-3 and TRBJ2-1 for the parts outside the CDR3, the full variable domain is EAGVVQSPRYKIIEKKQPVAFWCNPISGHNTLYWYLQNLGQGPELLIRYENEEAVDDSQLPKDRFSAERLKGVDSTLKIQPAELGDSAVYLCASSLVGYNEQFFGPGTRLTVL.

This chain connects TRBV5-1 to TRBJ2-3; 7 positions match TRBD2. The length of the CDR3 is 14 residues. V shed 5 bases, J shed 2 bases, and the junction held 5 bases outside the gene matches. CDR1 SGHRS and CDR2 YFSETQ come from the germline V gene. For the CDR3, the DNA is TGCGCCAGCAGTCCCGGGACTACCACAGATACGCAGTATTTT. This codes for CASSPGTTTDTQYF.

This sequence joins TRBV4-3 and TRBJ1-5; possibly TRBD1 for D (6 bases). The CDR3 totals 16 residues. Germline loops: CDR1 LGHNA, CDR2 YSLEER. Trimming cost V 0 bases and J 11 bases, with 20 bases left between them. The CDR3 nucleotides are TGCGCCAGCAGCCAAGACCCAGGGCAGGGGCTCAGGGCCCAGCATTTT. Protein sequence: CASSQDPGQGLRAQHF.

The chain combines TRBV5-1 with TRBJ1-2; tentative D call: TRBD1 (6 bases). Germline V gene lookup returns CDR1 SGHRS and CDR2 YFSETQ. The CDR3 consists of 13 residues. V shed 4 bases and J shed 6 bases, with 13 bases lying between them. The CDR3: CASSPTGENGYTF. Written as DNA, the CDR3 is TGCGCCAGCAGCCCGACAGGCGAGAATGGCTACACCTTC. Drawing the rest from reference TRBV5-1 and TRBJ1-2, the complete variable domain is KAGVTQTPRYLIKTRGQQVTLSCSPISGHRSVSWYQQTPGQGLQFLFEYFSETQRNKGNFPGRFSGRQFSNSRSEMNVSTLELGDSALYLCASSPTGENGYTFGSGTRLTVV.

The genes are TRBV7-2 and TRBJ1-3, with 11 bases aligning to TRBD1. Germline V gene sequence: CDR1 SGHTA, CDR2 FQGNSA. Trimming cost V 5 bases and J 1 base; bases outside gene matches: 7. The CDR3 extends over 17 amino acids. CDR3 in DNA: TGTGCCAGCAGCAAGAGGACAGGGGGCGAGTCTGGAAACACCATATATTTT. Its translation is CASSKRTGGESGNTIYF.

The rearrangement joins TRBV4-3 to TRBJ2-1, with D possibly called TRBD1 or TRBD2 (6 bases each). Germline loops: CDR1 LGHNA, CDR2 YSLEER. With 4 bases removed from V and 10 bases from J, the gap between germline ends came to 17 bases. The CDR3 sequence is 14 residues long. CDR3 sequence (DNA): TGCGCCAGCAGCCGAGAGTGGGGGGCCGAAGAGCAGTTCTTC. Its translation: CASSREWGAEEQFF.

This chain connects TRBV25-1 to TRBJ2-3, with 8 bases matching TRBD2. The CDR3 has 17 residues. Germline V gives CDR1 MGHDK, CDR2 SYGVNS. Trimming took 8 bases from V and 7 from J; bases not matched to a gene: 20. In nucleotides, the CDR3 is TGTGCCAGCCGGCTCCCTTCGGGAGGGTGGGTCGGAAATACGCAGTATTTT. It is translated as CASRLPSGGWVGNTQYF.

The gene calls are TRBV11-2 and TRBJ1-1; tentatively, D is TRBD1 (5 bases). CDR1 is SGHAT, CDR2 FQNNGV, per germline. This CDR3 comprises 12 residues. The V end was cut by 5 bases, the J end by 8 bases, with 12 bases between. CDR3 DNA: TGTGCCAGCAGCCGCGGGGCAGTCGAAGCTTTCTTT. Translation gives CASSRGAVEAFF.

The J gene is TRBJ2-5, the V gene TRBV11-2, with D maybe TRBD2 (6 bases). Germline V gene sequence: CDR1 SGHAT, CDR2 FQNNGV. This CDR3 has 15 amino acids. V lost 1 base to trimming and J lost 0 bases, with 9 bases between them. CDR3: CASSLGRGYQETQYF. CDR3 DNA: TGTGCCAGCAGCTTAGGGAGGGGCTACCAAGAGACCCAGTACTTC.

This chain joins TRBV29-1 and TRBJ2-2; TRBD2 matches at 13 bases. This CDR3 region has 16 residues. Per the germline V gene, CDR1 is SQVTM and CDR2 is ANQGSEA. Unmatched junction bases numbered 9, after V lost 6 bases and J lost 5 bases. CDR3 DNA sequence: TGCAGCGTGCGACTAGCGGGAGGATTATTAACCGGGGAGCTGTTTTTT. This translates into CSVRLAGGLLTGELFF.

Ten or more counts support this clone. The chain employs TRBV4-3 and TRBJ1-1; D is possibly TRBD1 (6 bases). The CDR3 has 15 residues. Trimming took off 0 bases at V and 11 bases at J, with 19 bases between the two ends. Germline V gene data show CDR1 as LGHNA and CDR2 as YSLEER. In DNA, the CDR3 is TGCGCCAGCAGCCAAGAAGCCCCTCTACAGGGAGAGGCTTTCTTT. This encodes CASSQEAPLQGEAFF.

This chain uses TRBV4-1 with TRBJ2-7; D remains ambiguous. Germline V lookup: CDR1 MGHRA, CDR2 YSYEKL. The germline V and J ends were trimmed by 0 bases and 3 bases, with 9 bases remaining between them. The CDR3 covers 14 residues. The CDR3 spells CASSQDSPGYEQYV. The CDR3 bases are TGCGCCAGCAGCCAAGACTCCCCCGGCTACGAGCAGTACGTC.

This chain joins TRBV18 and TRBJ2-5, with 7 positions matching TRBD2. The CDR3 contains 16 residues. Trimming removed 2 bases from V and 4 bases from J; junction bases left unmatched: 10. The germline V gene has CDR1 KGHSH and CDR2 LQKENI. CDR3 sequence: CASSPSSGTFSETQYF. DNA for the CDR3: TGTGCCAGCTCACCAAGCAGCGGGACCTTCTCAGAGACCCAGTACTTC.

This chain uses TRBV19 with TRBJ1-5; 7 positions agree with TRBD1. Trimming at V came to 3 bases and at J to 6 bases, leaving 8 bases not matched to a gene. CDR1 is LNHDA, CDR2 SQIVND, per germline (reference sequence). The CDR3 sequence is 15 residues long. CDR3 DNA: TGTGCCAGTAGTATGGGAGGGGGCGCGATTCAGCCCCAGCATTTT. Translated, it gives CASSMGGGAIQPQHF.

The chain uses TRBV5-1 and TRBJ2-7; tentatively, D is TRBD1 (5 bases). Between the trimmed V and J ends, which lost 0 bases and 0 bases, there was a span of 10 bases. Germline CDR1 and CDR2: SGHRS and YFSETQ. This CDR3 has 15 residues. The CDR3 bases are TGCGCCAGCAGCTTGGAAGGGGCGAGCTCCTACGAGCAGTACTTC. It encodes CASSLEGASSYEQYF.

The rearrangement links TRBV2 to TRBJ2-7; 9 bases are shared with TRBD1. V trimming: 6 bases; J trimming: 3 bases; junction bases outside the gene matches: 6. The length of the CDR3 is 14 residues. The germline V gene encodes CDR1 SNHLY and CDR2 FYNNEI. CDR3 bases: TGTGCCAGCAGCAGGGACAGGGAGTACTACGAGCAGTACGTC. Its protein is CASSRDREYYEQYV.

The rearrangement uses TRBV14 and TRBJ1-2, with TRBD1 identical over 8 bases. The CDR3 sequence is 16 residues long. The V segment lost 1 base and the J segment 8 bases; nucleotides outside the gene matches: 12. CDR1 SGHDN and CDR2 FVKESK come from the germline V gene. The CDR3 protein is CASSQAGGPTLGGYTF. CDR3 DNA sequence: TGTGCCAGCAGCCAAGCAGGGGGCCCCACACTAGGCGGCTACACCTTC.

This rearrangement joins TRBV28 to TRBJ1-3; no definite D call. CDR3 size: 16 residues. Trimming shortened V by 5 bases and J by 0 bases, and 14 bases separated the two germline ends. Germline loops: CDR1 MDHEN, CDR2 SYDVKM. The chain's CDR3 is CASSPGGSGSGNTIYF. The CDR3, as DNA: TGTGCCAGCAGTCCCGGAGGGTCTGGCTCTGGAAACACCATATATTTT.

This sequence joins TRBV27 and TRBJ1-5; the D is unclear. V gave up 2 bases and J gave up 8 bases, with 10 bases separating them. This CDR3 has 13 amino acids. Germline V gene data show CDR1 as MNHEY and CDR2 as SMNVEV (reference sequence). In nucleotides, the CDR3 is TGTGCCAGCAGTTTAGGCGCAACTGAGCCCCAGCATTTT. Its protein is CASSLGATEPQHF.

This rearrangement joins TRBV28 to TRBJ2-7, with no clear D. This CDR3 is built from 15 residues. Germline values: CDR1 MDHEN, CDR2 SYDVKM. V was pared by 5 bases and J by 1 base, with 15 bases between. The CDR3 DNA follows: TGTGCCAGCAGTCTCCACTCGCCCGCGTCCTACGAGCAGTACTTC. It yields the protein CASSLHSPASYEQYF.